Listed here are 25 T cell receptor beta chains from one sample, sequenced in a study of blood T cell repertoires in COVID-19. The data were produced by immunoSEQ multiplex PCR, yet TCRdb's version contains in-frame clones alone and is incomplete. The sample shows about 76,000 clones, around 83% of them seen only once. Sequenced input: peripheral blood. These receptors came from a man in his sixties with COVID-19, enrolled during active disease.

J is TRBJ2-5 and V is TRBV15; D is unresolved. Trimming removed 0 bases from V and 3 bases from J, with 8 bases in between. The CDR3 length is 14 residues. CDR1 and CDR2 (germline): LNHNV, YYDKDF (reference sequence). CDR3 DNA sequence: TGTGCCACCAGCAGAGATATGTCAGAAGAGACCCAGTACTTC. Translating gives CATSRDMSEETQYF.

The chain has TRBV29-1 and TRBJ2-1; a weak D match, TRBD1 (5 bases). Trimming removed 4 bases from V and 7 bases from J, with 11 bases in between. Germline assignment: CDR1 SQVTM and CDR2 ANQGSEA. There are 12 residues in the CDR3. The CDR3 region has the DNA TGCAGCGTTGGTCTGGGGCTTAATGAGCAGTTCTTC. This sequence encodes CSVGLGLNEQFF.

The V call is TRBV10-3, the J call TRBJ1-6; D gene unclear. The length of the CDR3 is 11 residues. The V gene lost 8 bases and the J gene lost 5 bases, with 4 bases spanning the gap. Germline CDR1 reads ENHRY; CDR2 reads SYGVKD. The CDR3 reads CAIADNSPLHF. The CDR3 DNA reads TGTGCCATCGCGGATAATTCACCCCTCCACTTT.

V and J are TRBV2 and TRBJ1-1; D call uncertain. The CDR3 covers 14 residues. V gave up 4 bases and J gave up 0 bases, with 9 bases separating them. Germline V lookup: CDR1 SNHLY, CDR2 FYNNEI. DNA of the CDR3: TGTGCCAGCAGTGCTGAGGGAGTGAACACTGAAGCTTTCTTT. Translating it yields CASSAEGVNTEAFF.

The genes are TRBV7-2 and TRBJ1-1; 7 bases align to TRBD1. This CDR3 is 14 amino acids long. The germline CDR1 and CDR2 sequences are SGHTA and FQGNSA. The trim removed 5 bases at V and 1 base at J, leaving 4 bases unmatched. The CDR3 DNA is TGTGCCAGCAGCACGGGACAGCGGAACACTGAAGCTTTCTTT. This codes for CASSTGQRNTEAFF.

The sample holds one count of this clone. The rearrangement joins TRBV10-2 to TRBJ2-1; 8 bases are a match to TRBD2. After removal of 7 bases from V and 7 bases from J, the junction contained 12 bases not matched to a gene. The V gene's germline CDR1 is WSHSY and CDR2 SAAADI. The CDR3 runs 15 residues. This CDR3 is CASKLREDGWNEQFF. The CDR3 nucleotides are TGCGCCAGCAAGCTGCGGGAGGATGGGTGGAATGAGCAGTTCTTC.

The DNA of the CDR3 is TGTGCCACCAGCAGAGATAGAGACACCTTTAGTGAAGCTTTCTTT. This codes for CATSRDRDTFSEAFF. This rearrangement joins TRBV15 to TRBJ1-1; D ambiguous. This CDR3 region has 15 residues. V was clipped by 0 bases and J by 7 bases, with 15 bases between them. Per the germline V gene, CDR1 is LNHNV and CDR2 is YYDKDF (reference sequence). The full variable domain, with the rest looked up from reference TRBV15 and TRBJ1-1, is DAMVIQNPRYQVTQFGKPVTLSCSQTLNHNVMYWYQQKSSQAPKLLFHYYDKDFNNEADTPDNFQSRRPNTSFCFLDIRSPGLGDTAMYLCATSRDRDTFSEAFFGQGTRLTVV.

V is TRBV6-5 and J is TRBJ2-1; tentative D call: TRBD2 (6 bases). V was cut by 5 bases and J by 3 bases, with 11 bases left in between. Germline-derived CDR1 and CDR2 are MNHEY and SVGAGI. The CDR3 length is 14 residues. The DNA for the CDR3 is TGTGCCAGCAGTACGCGGGACCGCTACAATGAGCAGTTCTTC. Amino acid sequence: CASSTRDRYNEQFF.

The chain has TRBV9 and TRBJ2-3; 7 bases are a match to TRBD1. Germline V gene data show CDR1 as SGDLS and CDR2 as YYNGEE. The CDR3 length is 16 residues. Trimming removed 0 bases from V and 8 bases from J; junction bases left unmatched: 12. The CDR3 region is CASSVEPAAPGGTQYF. The DNA for the CDR3 is TGTGCCAGCAGCGTAGAACCAGCGGCGCCAGGGGGTACGCAGTATTTT.

The chain employs TRBV2 and TRBJ1-1; TRBD1 might be the D (5 bases). Trimming took off 4 bases at V and 2 bases at J, with 8 bases between the two ends. Germline assignment: CDR1 SNHLY and CDR2 FYNNEI. The CDR3 length is 13 residues. The CDR3 reads CASSAQGNTEAFF. CDR3 DNA sequence: TGTGCCAGCAGTGCCCAGGGTAACACTGAAGCTTTCTTT.

This clone was detected only a few times. This chain links TRBV6-5 with TRBJ2-3; D is undetermined. V was trimmed by 2 bases and J by 5 bases, leaving 14 bases between them. CDR1 is MNHEY, CDR2 SVGAGI, per germline. The CDR3 has 15 amino acids. The chain's CDR3 is CASSYQAVYVDTQYF. The CDR3 nucleotides are TGTGCCAGCAGTTACCAGGCAGTGTATGTAGATACGCAGTATTTT.

The sample holds a few counts of this clone. The J gene is TRBJ2-1, the V gene TRBV5-1; TRBD2 agrees at 10 bases. The CDR3 runs to 19 residues. With 0 bases clipped from V and 0 bases from J, the junction kept 9 bases outside the gene matches. Germline-derived CDR1 and CDR2 are SGHRS and YFSETQ. The CDR3 coding sequence is TGCGCCAGCAGCTTGGGGTACTTTAGCGGGAGGAACTCCTACAATGAGCAGTTCTTC. It encodes CASSLGYFSGRNSYNEQFF.

V is TRBV5-1 and J is TRBJ1-5; 8 bases agree with TRBD1. CDR3 length: 13 amino acids. V was pared by 4 bases and J by 5 bases, with 2 bases of the junction left unmatched. Germline CDR1 and CDR2: SGHRS and YFSETQ. Written as DNA, the CDR3 is TGCGCCAGCAGCGAGACAGGGGATCAGCCCCAGCATTTT. Translated, it gives CASSETGDQPQHF.

This chain uses TRBV29-1 with TRBJ1-4; tentative D call: TRBD1 (5 bases). The germline V and J ends were trimmed by 4 bases and 6 bases, with 12 bases remaining between them. The CDR3 extends over 13 amino acids. In germline, CDR1 is SQVTM, CDR2 ANQGSEA. As DNA, the CDR3 is TGCAGCGTTGGTCGCCAGGGCCATGAAAAACTGTTTTTT. Protein product: CSVGRQGHEKLFF.

V and J are TRBV5-1 and TRBJ1-1; the D is unclear. V lost 3 bases, J lost 1 base, and 13 bases lay in between. The CDR3 is 15 amino acids. Germline loops: CDR1 SGHRS, CDR2 YFSETQ. The CDR3 loop is CASSSLASGNTEAFF. CDR3 bases: TGCGCCAGCAGCTCCCTAGCCTCGGGGAACACTGAAGCTTTCTTT.

The chain employs TRBV5-1 and TRBJ1-1; D remains ambiguous. The CDR3 contains 13 residues. The V end was cut by 2 bases, the J end by 4 bases, with 9 bases between. Germline V gene lookup returns CDR1 SGHRS and CDR2 YFSETQ. In DNA form, the CDR3 reads TGCGCCAGCAGCTTAGAGGGATCCACTGAAGCTTTCTTT. This encodes CASSLEGSTEAFF.

This rearrangement joins TRBV3-1 (or the pseudogene TRBV3-2) to TRBJ2-1, with D perhaps TRBD1 (5 bases). Trimming pared 0 bases from V and 7 bases from J, leaving 13 bases between. The CDR3 runs 15 residues. Germline V gene lookup returns CDR1 LGHDT and CDR2 YNNKEL (reference sequence). The CDR3 sequence is CASSQDTQGRNEQFF. For the CDR3, the DNA is TGTGCCAGCAGCCAAGATACCCAGGGTCGAAATGAGCAGTTCTTC.

J is TRBJ2-5 and V is TRBV30; possible D gene TRBD1, 5 bases. V was trimmed by 0 bases and J by 5 bases, leaving 13 bases between them. The CDR3 spans 14 residues. Germline CDR1 is GTSNPN and CDR2 is SVGIG (reference sequence). The CDR3 spells CAWSVPMGPETQYF. As DNA, the CDR3 is TGTGCCTGGAGTGTACCTATGGGGCCTGAGACCCAGTACTTC. Full variable domain (missing parts from reference TRBV30 and TRBJ2-5): SQTIHQWPATLVQPVGSPLSLECTVEGTSNPNLYWYRQAAGRGLQLLFYSVGIGQISSEVPQNLSASRPQDRQFILSSKKLLLSDSGFYLCAWSVPMGPETQYFGPGTRLLVL.

The chain joins TRBV24-1 to TRBJ2-1, with TRBD2 matching 9 bases. CDR3 length: 16 amino acids. The V and J ends lost 4 bases and 5 bases, in that order; junction bases with no gene match: 8. Germline-derived CDR1 and CDR2 are KGHDR and SFDVKD. The CDR3 DNA sequence: TGTGCCACCAGTGACTCCGGGACTAGCAAAGACAATGAGCAGTTCTTC. It is translated as CATSDSGTSKDNEQFF.

This clone was picked up one time. The V and J genes are TRBV30 and TRBJ2-5, with 16 nucleotides matching TRBD2. V was pared by 5 bases and J by 9 bases, with 6 bases of the junction left unmatched. This CDR3 has 14 amino acids. From germline, CDR1 is GTSNPN and CDR2 SVGIG (reference sequence). DNA of the CDR3: TGTGCCTGGCGACTGGGGACTAGCGGGAGGGCCCAGTACTTC. Protein: CAWRLGTSGRAQYF. Full variable domain (outside the CDR3, taken from reference TRBV30 and TRBJ2-5): SQTIHQWPATLVQPVGSPLSLECTVEGTSNPNLYWYRQAAGRGLQLLFYSVGIGQISSEVPQNLSASRPQDRQFILSSKKLLLSDSGFYLCAWRLGTSGRAQYFGPGTRLLVL.

J is TRBJ2-5 and V is TRBV5-4; maybe TRBD1 (6 bases). The CDR3 sequence is 14 residues long. CDR1 is SGHNT, CDR2 YYREEE, per germline (reference sequence). Deletions cut 0 bases from V and 5 bases from J, with 11 bases between. The CDR3 region has the DNA TGTGCCAGCAGCTTGGAGGGGGTCGAGGAGACCCAGTACTTC. Its protein product is CASSLEGVEETQYF. Using reference TRBV5-4 and TRBJ2-5 for the parts outside the CDR3, the full variable domain is ETGVTQSPTHLIKTRGQQVTLRCSSQSGHNTVSWYQQALGQGPQFIFQYYREEENGRGNFPPRFSGLQFPNYSSELNVNALELDDSALYLCASSLEGVEETQYFGPGTRLLVL.

The chain employs TRBV7-3 and TRBJ2-6; TRBD1 aligns across 10 bases. This CDR3 is built from 16 residues. From germline, CDR1 is SGHTA and CDR2 FQGTGA. V lost 5 bases, J lost 3 bases, and 4 bases stayed unmatched. This CDR3 is CASSRQGAGGANVLTF. CDR3 nucleotide sequence: TGTGCCAGCAGCCGACAGGGGGCGGGTGGGGCCAACGTCCTGACTTTC.

This chain joins TRBV11-3 and TRBJ2-1, with TRBD2 matching over 7 bases. V lost 5 bases to trimming and J lost 4 bases; unmatched junction nucleotides: 5. Germline V CDR1 and CDR2: SGHNT, YENEEA. The CDR3 runs to 14 residues. The CDR3 here is CASSGRDGYNEQFF. In DNA, the CDR3 is TGTGCCAGCAGCGGGAGGGATGGGTACAATGAGCAGTTCTTC.

V usage is TRBV2 and J usage is TRBJ1-5; D is uncertain. The CDR3 totals 16 residues. Germline CDR1 is SNHLY and CDR2 is FYNNEI. V dropped 2 bases and J dropped 1 base, with 12 bases sitting between them. The CDR3 DNA sequence: TGTGCCAGCAGTGAATTTTCGGCGGCGAGCAATCAGCCCCAGCATTTT. Its protein product is CASSEFSAASNQPQHF.

This clone was seen once. This chain links TRBV13 with TRBJ2-7; possibly TRBD1 for D (6 bases). Trimming shortened V by 0 bases and J by 2 bases, and 14 bases separated the two germline ends. The germline CDR1 and CDR2 sequences are PRHDT and FYEKMQ (reference sequence). There are 16 residues in the CDR3. This CDR3 is CASSLGGGDIPYEQYF. CDR3 nucleotide sequence: TGTGCCAGCAGCTTAGGCGGTGGGGACATTCCCTACGAGCAGTACTTC.